This T cell receptor beta chain was retrieved from a study of post-analysis software for immune sequencing data. The library was made from cDNA and included unique molecular identifiers. TCRdb reprocessed the PCR reads with MiXCR, giving one entry per CDR3 protein. The data contain about 620,000 distinct CDR3 sequences, about 40% of them singletons. This CDR3 comprises 15 residues. The germline CDR1 and CDR2 sequences are SEHNR and FQNEAQ (reference sequence). V was shortened by 4 bases and J by 2 bases, with 15 bases between the two germline ends. Regarding this clonotype: The antigen is undetermined.

Whole-study findings and limits: TRBV5-6, TRBV5-1 and TRBV20-1 belonged to a set of about five TRBV segments that were more frequent in patients than controls. Relative to controls, patients with multiple sclerosis showed significantly lower normalized Chao1 diversity.

The specimen was blood. V gene TRBV7-9 combines with J gene TRBJ2-7; D uncertain. This clonotype originated in a girl between 10 and 17 years old with multiple sclerosis. The CDR3 DNA reads as TGTGCCAGCAGCTCTAACAGTCTCGCGACCTACGAGCAGTACTTC. The encoded protein is CASSSNSLATYEQYF.